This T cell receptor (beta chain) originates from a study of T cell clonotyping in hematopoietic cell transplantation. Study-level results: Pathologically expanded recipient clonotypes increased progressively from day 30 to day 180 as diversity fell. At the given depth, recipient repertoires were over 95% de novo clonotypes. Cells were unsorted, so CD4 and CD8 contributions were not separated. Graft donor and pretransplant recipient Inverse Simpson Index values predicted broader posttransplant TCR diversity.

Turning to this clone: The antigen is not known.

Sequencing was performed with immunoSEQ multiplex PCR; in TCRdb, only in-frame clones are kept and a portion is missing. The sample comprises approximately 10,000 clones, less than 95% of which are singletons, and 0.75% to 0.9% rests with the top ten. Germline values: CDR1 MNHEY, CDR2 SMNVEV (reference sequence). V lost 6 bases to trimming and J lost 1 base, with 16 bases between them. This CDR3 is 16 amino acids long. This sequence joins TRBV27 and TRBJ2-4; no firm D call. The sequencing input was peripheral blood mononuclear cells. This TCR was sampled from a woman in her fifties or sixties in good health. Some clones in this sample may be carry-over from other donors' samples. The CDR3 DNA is TGTGCCAGCAGCCCTCTTGGGGATTCGGCCAAAAACATTCAGTACTTC. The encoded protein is CASSPLGDSAKNIQYF.